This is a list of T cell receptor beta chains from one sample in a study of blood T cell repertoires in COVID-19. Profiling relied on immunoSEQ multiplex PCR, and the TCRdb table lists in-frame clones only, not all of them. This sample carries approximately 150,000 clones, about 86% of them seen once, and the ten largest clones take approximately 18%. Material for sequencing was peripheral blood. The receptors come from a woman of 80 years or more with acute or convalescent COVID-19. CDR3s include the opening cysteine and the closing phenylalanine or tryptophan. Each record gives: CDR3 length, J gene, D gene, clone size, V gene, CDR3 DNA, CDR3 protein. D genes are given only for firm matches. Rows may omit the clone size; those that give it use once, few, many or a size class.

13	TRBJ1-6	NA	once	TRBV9	TGTGCCAGCGCGGACGGGGTGCGTTCACCCCTCCACTTT	CASADGVRSPLHF
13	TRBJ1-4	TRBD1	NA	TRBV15	TGTGCCACCTTAAGACAGGGTACTGAAAAACTGTTTTTT	CATLRQGTEKLFF
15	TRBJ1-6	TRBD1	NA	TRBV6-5	TGTGCCAGCAGTTCGACAGGGGGTGGGTATTCACCCCTCCACTTT	CASSSTGGGYSPLHF
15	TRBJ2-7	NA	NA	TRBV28	TGTGCCAGCAGCCAACAGGGGCGAGGGGAGGACGAGCAGTACTTC	CASSQQGRGEDEQYF
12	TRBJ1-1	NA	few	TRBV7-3	TGTGCCAGCAGCTTATCAGGCACTGAAGCTTTCTTT	CASSLSGTEAFF
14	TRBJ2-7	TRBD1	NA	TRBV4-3	TGCGCCAGCAGCCAGACGACAGGGACCTACGAGCAGTACTTC	CASSQTTGTYEQYF
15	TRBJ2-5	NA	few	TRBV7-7	TGTGCTAGCAGCTTTGGAGGGGCCCAGATAGAGACCCAGTACTTC	CASSFGGAQIETQYF
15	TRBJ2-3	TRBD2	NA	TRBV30	TGTGCCTGGAGGTCACTAGCGGGGATCGGTGATACGCAGTATTTT	CAWRSLAGIGDTQYF
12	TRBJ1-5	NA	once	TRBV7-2	TGTGCCAGCAGCTTAGCAGGGGCTCGGCAGCATTTT	CASSLAGARQHF
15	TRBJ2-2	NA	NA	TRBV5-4	TGTGCCAGCAGCATCGGAGGGGTCAACACCGGGGAGCTGTTTTTT	CASSIGGVNTGELFF
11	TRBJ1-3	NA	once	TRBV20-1	TGCATCGCGGAGTCTGGAAACACCATATATTTT	CIAESGNTIYF
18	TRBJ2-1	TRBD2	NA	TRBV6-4	TGTGCCAGCAGTGTTTTAGGGACTAGCGGGGGGGCCAACAATGAGCAGTTCTTC	CASSVLGTSGGANNEQFF
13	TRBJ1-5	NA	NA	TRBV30	TGTGCCTGGAGTGTAAGGGGGAATCAGCCCCAGCATTTT	CAWSVRGNQPQHF
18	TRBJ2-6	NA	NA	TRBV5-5	TGTGCCAGCAGCTTGGTGACGGGTTACCCCTCTGGGGCCAACGTCCTGACTTTC	CASSLVTGYPSGANVLTF
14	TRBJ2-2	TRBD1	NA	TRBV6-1	TGTGCCAGCAGTGAGGACAGGTCTTTCGGGGAGCTGTTTTTT	CASSEDRSFGELFF
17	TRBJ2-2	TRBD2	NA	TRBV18	TGTGCCAGCTCACTAAGACAGCGGGACGCGAACACCGGGGAGCTGTTTTTT	CASSLRQRDANTGELFF
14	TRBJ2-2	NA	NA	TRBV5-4	TGTGCCAGCAGCCGGAAATCAGGCACCGGGGAGCTGTTTTTT	CASSRKSGTGELFF
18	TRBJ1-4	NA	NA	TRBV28	TGTGCCAGCAGTTCGGACAGTCAGGTCGGTGCGGCTAATGAAAAACTGTTTTTT	CASSSDSQVGAANEKLFF
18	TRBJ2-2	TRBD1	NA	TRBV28	TGTGCCAGCAGCGGACAGGGGCCTTTCTCTATTAACACCGGGGAGCTGTTTTTT	CASSGQGPFSINTGELFF
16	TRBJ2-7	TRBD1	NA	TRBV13	TGTGCCAGCAGTTTTCTCCCGGGACAGGGGTTCTACGAGCAGTACTTC	CASSFLPGQGFYEQYF
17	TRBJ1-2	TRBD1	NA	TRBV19	TGTGCCAGTAGTCGCCTGGGACAGGGGGCTGGGGACTATGGCTACACCTTC	CASSRLGQGAGDYGYTF
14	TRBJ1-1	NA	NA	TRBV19	TGTGCCAGTAGTGGTGGGCAGGGCTACACTGAAGCTTTCTTT	CASSGGQGYTEAFF
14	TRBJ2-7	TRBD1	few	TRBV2	TGTGCCAGCAGAACAGGGGAATTCGTTCAAGAGCAGTACTTC	CASRTGEFVQEQYF
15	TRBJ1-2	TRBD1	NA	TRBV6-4	TGTGCCAGCAGTGACGACAGGGCCGCAGGAGGTGGCTACACCTTC	CASSDDRAAGGGYTF
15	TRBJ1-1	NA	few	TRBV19	TGTGCCAGTAGTAGGGGCCTTGCATTGAACACTGAAGCTTTCTTT	CASSRGLALNTEAFF
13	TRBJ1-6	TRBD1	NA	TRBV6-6	TGTGCCAGCAGTTCGACAGGGGTCTCACCCCTCCACTTT	CASSSTGVSPLHF